This T cell receptor beta chain was identified during a study of beta chain features in type 1 diabetes. Whole-study findings and limits: In all four CD4+ subsets, TCRB CDR3 length was significantly, moderately reduced in type 1 diabetes. Patients with type 1 diabetes showed fewer VDJ junction insertions and more deletions. In the patient group, naive, central memory and Treg TCRB repertoires seemed more alike than in the healthy donor group.

CDR1 and CDR2 (germline): SGHRS, YFSETQ. There are 15 residues in the CDR3. V was clipped by 4 bases and J by 7 bases, with 20 bases between them. Concerning this clone: Its cognate antigen is unknown.

Expressed TCRB transcripts were sequenced because the entire RNA isolate underwent reverse transcription. Assay: immunoSEQ multiplex PCR; the TCRdb copy retains only in-frame clones and omits some. The sample contains a few hundred thousand clones, approximately 14% of which appear only once. This clonotype was obtained from a man aged 30 to 45 with type 1 diabetes. Material for sequencing was naive CD4+ T cells from blood. The chain carries TRBV5-1 and TRBJ1-2, with a possible D match to TRBD1 (5 bases). The CDR3 DNA is TGCGCCAGCAGCGGAACACAGGACGCAGTTGCTGGCTACACCTTC. Protein: CASSGTQDAVAGYTF.